This T cell receptor (beta chain) appears in the sequencing data of a study of T cell responses to AZD1222 COVID-19 vaccine. Germline CDR1 is LGHNA and CDR2 is YSLEER. V was pared by 0 bases and J by 5 bases, with 13 bases between. The CDR3 totals 15 residues. TCRdb keeps only in-frame clones here, not all; method: immunoSEQ multiplex PCR. The sample records some 120,000 clones, approximately 93% being singletons. In its sample, this clone was seen once. The sample carries other DNA sequences with the same CDR3. This receptor was obtained from an adult in good health. This sequence joins TRBV4-3 and TRBJ2-5; D is possibly TRBD2 (6 bases). The sequences come from peripheral blood, collected on day 0 of AZD1222 vaccination. The CDR3 spells CASSQDAGPRETQYF. The DNA of the CDR3 is TGCGCCAGCAGCCAAGACGCGGGACCGCGGGAGACCCAGTACTTC.